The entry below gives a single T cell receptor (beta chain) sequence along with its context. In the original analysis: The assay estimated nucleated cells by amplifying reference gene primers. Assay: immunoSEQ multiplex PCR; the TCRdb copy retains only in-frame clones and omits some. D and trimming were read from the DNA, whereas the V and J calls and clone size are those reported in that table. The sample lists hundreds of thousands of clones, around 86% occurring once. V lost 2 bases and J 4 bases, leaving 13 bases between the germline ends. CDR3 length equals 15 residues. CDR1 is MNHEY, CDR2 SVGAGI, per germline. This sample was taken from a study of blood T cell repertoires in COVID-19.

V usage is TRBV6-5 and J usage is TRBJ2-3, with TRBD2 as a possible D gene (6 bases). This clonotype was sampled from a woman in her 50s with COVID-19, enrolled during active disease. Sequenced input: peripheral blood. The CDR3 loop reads CASSYTGRDSDTQYF. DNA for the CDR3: TGTGCCAGCAGTTACACCGGGCGGGACTCAGATACGCAGTATTTT.